The entry below describes one T cell receptor (beta chain). Its antigen is unknown. The CDR3 spans 11 residues. Germline V CDR1 and CDR2: LNHDA, SQIVND (reference sequence). With V trimmed by 11 bases and J by 6 bases, 4 bases remained unmatched. This sample is part of a study of OX40 agonist ivuxolimab in advanced cancers. The overall study: The group had a mean age of around 60 years, ranged from about 20 to 79, and was just under 85% male. Study outcomes and limitations: By week 6 at 0.1 to 3.0 mg/kg, blood CD4+ and CD8+ T cells had expanded clonally. CD4+ T cells averaged fewer expanded clones than CD8+ T cells.

Only in-frame clones appear in the TCRdb table, and some are missing; sequencing was by immunoSEQ multiplex PCR. The top ten hold about 3% of the sample, which has some 90,000 clones, more than 85% seen once. The starting material was CD4+ or CD8+ T cells sorted from blood, obtained in a trial of the OX40 agonist ivuxolimab. The TCR sequence derives from an adult with an advanced solid tumor such as melanoma, head and neck, liver or kidney cancer. The chain couples TRBV19 to TRBJ2-1, with TRBD2 matching over 7 bases. The CDR3 DNA sequence: TGTGCCTGCGGACTAGTCAATGAGCAGTTCTTC. The encoded protein is CACGLVNEQFF. The full variable domain, in which reference TRBV19 and TRBJ2-1 provide the parts outside the CDR3, is DGGITQSPKYLFRKEGQNVTLSCEQNLNHDAMYWYRQDPGQGLRLIYYSQIVNDFQKGDIAEGYSVSREKKESFPLTVTSAQKNPTAFYLCACGLVNEQFFGPGTRLTVL.